This entry lists 29 T cell receptor beta chains sequenced from one sample in a study of monozygotic twins with inflammatory bowel disease. TCRdb reanalyzed the 5' RACE reads and collapses them to one entry per CDR3 protein, without DNA. This sample's clone table lists 95,000 to 110,000 distinct CDR3 sequences. Specimen: blood. The receptors stem from a human donor with ulcerative colitis or Crohn's disease, or a healthy co-twin of an affected twin (not recorded which).

This sequence joins TRBV10-2 and TRBJ2-7; no DNA is available, so the TRBD1 call from TCRdb remains unchecked. This CDR3 contains 15 residues. Germline V gives CDR1 WSHSY, CDR2 SAAADI. The CDR3 here is CASSEVPDGSYEQYF.

The chain links TRBV5-1 to TRBJ1-6. CDR1 is SGHRS and CDR2 is YFSETQ in the germline V gene. The CDR3 is 13 amino acids. CDR3 residues: CASSLGGESPLHF.

The chain has TRBV4-3 and TRBJ2-7. The CDR3 runs to 16 residues. Germline CDR1 is LGHNA and CDR2 is YSLEER. The CDR3 loop reads CASSQVYADLSYEQYF.

The chain carries TRBV9 and TRBJ1-4. Germline V gene data show CDR1 as SGDLS and CDR2 as YYNGEE. CDR3 length: 15 amino acids. This CDR3 is CASSVGGATNGKLFF.

This chain links TRBV18 with TRBJ2-1; TCRdb gives TRBD2 as the D gene, but with no DNA this cannot be confirmed. This CDR3 has 14 residues. The V gene's germline CDR1 is KGHSH and CDR2 LQKENI. This CDR3 is CASSPLASYNEQFF.

CDR3 protein: CASSLRVDTGELFF. The J gene is TRBJ2-2, the V gene TRBV5-4; with no DNA, the TCRdb D assignment of TRBD1 cannot be verified. The V gene's germline CDR1 is SGHNT and CDR2 YYREEE (reference sequence). The CDR3 has 14 amino acids. Looking up the rest from reference TRBV5-4 and TRBJ2-2 gives the full variable domain: ETGVTQSPTHLIKTRGQQVTLRCSSQSGHNTVSWYQQALGQGPQFIFQYYREEENGRGNFPPRFSGLQFPNYSSELNVNALELDDSALYLCASSLRVDTGELFFGEGSRLTVL.

This chain uses TRBV2 with TRBJ2-7. CDR1 is SNHLY and CDR2 is FYNNEI in the germline V gene. The CDR3 runs to 11 residues. Here the CDR3 reads CASSVVYEQYF.

J is TRBJ1-2 and V is TRBV4-3; TCRdb gives TRBD1 as the D gene, but with no DNA this cannot be confirmed. CDR3 length: 13 amino acids. CDR1 is LGHNA, CDR2 YSLEER, per germline. CDR3 in amino acids: CASSQAGLNGYTF.

The chain has TRBV20-1 and TRBJ1-3. The CDR3 sequence is 15 residues long. CDR1 and CDR2 from the germline V gene are DFQATT and SNEGSKA (reference sequence). CDR3 loop: CSARGPGTTGNTIYF.

The CDR3 loop is CASSSGQGANYEQYF. The genes are TRBV5-1 and TRBJ2-7; the D call from TCRdb, TRBD1, cannot be confirmed without DNA. The CDR3 runs 15 residues. From germline, CDR1 is SGHRS and CDR2 YFSETQ.

The V and J genes are TRBV7-2 and TRBJ2-7; the TCRdb D gene call, TRBD1, has no DNA to confirm it. Germline V lookup: CDR1 SGHTA, CDR2 FQGNSA. This CDR3 has 12 amino acids. The CDR3 protein is CASSIQGYEQYF. The full variable domain, in which reference TRBV7-2 and TRBJ2-7 provide the parts outside the CDR3, is GAGVSQSPSNKVTEKGKDVELRCDPISGHTALYWYRQSLGQGLEFLIYFQGNSAPDKSGLPSDRFSAERTGGSVSTLTIQRTQQEDSAVYLCASSIQGYEQYFGPGTRLTVT.

The chain is built from TRBV4-3 and TRBJ2-4; TCRdb's D call of TRBD1 is untestable without DNA. CDR3 length: 13 residues. The germline V gene encodes CDR1 LGHNA and CDR2 YSLEER. CDR3 amino acids: CARPLGGKNIQYF.

V is TRBV7-9 and J is TRBJ2-3; no DNA is available, so the TRBD1 call from TCRdb remains unchecked. The CDR3 consists of 14 residues. Per the germline V gene, CDR1 is SEHNR and CDR2 is FQNEAQ (reference sequence). CDR3 protein: CASTIFRVKDTQYF.

The chain combines TRBV6-5 with TRBJ2-1; the D call from TCRdb, TRBD1, cannot be confirmed without DNA. CDR1 and CDR2 (germline): MNHEY, SVGAGI. The CDR3 has 14 residues. CDR3: CASSWGQGAYEQFF.

This chain connects TRBV30 to TRBJ2-5. The CDR3 loop spans 14 amino acids. Looked up from germline, CDR1 is GTSNPN and CDR2 is SVGIG (reference sequence). The CDR3 protein is CAWSVKLPPETQYF.

V is TRBV6-1 and J is TRBJ2-7; TCRdb gives TRBD1 as the D gene, but with no DNA this cannot be confirmed. The CDR3 length is 15 residues. CDR1 MNHNS and CDR2 SASEGT come from the germline V gene. CDR3 protein: CASTEGQGKFYEQYF.

The rearrangement uses TRBV28 and TRBJ2-1. Germline CDR1 is MDHEN and CDR2 is SYDVKM. This CDR3 comprises 12 residues. CDR3 in amino acids: CASSSSLWEQFF.

J is TRBJ2-3 and V is TRBV6-5. The germline V gene encodes CDR1 MNHEY and CDR2 SVGAGI. The CDR3 runs to 12 residues. This CDR3 reads CASSQRWGTQYF.

V gene TRBV29-1 combines with J gene TRBJ1-2; TCRdb designates TRBD1, a call that cannot be tested without DNA. Per the germline V gene, CDR1 is SQVTM and CDR2 is ANQGSEA. This CDR3 has 13 amino acids. The CDR3 here is CSAPVTGEYGYTF.

The V call is TRBV2, the J call TRBJ1-1. The CDR3 loop spans 11 amino acids. Germline CDR1 is SNHLY and CDR2 is FYNNEI. The CDR3 region is CARHRNTEAFF.

The CDR3 loop is CASSSTGTWSDEQFF. The chain links TRBV7-9 to TRBJ2-1. Germline CDR1 SEHNR, CDR2 FQNEAQ (reference sequence). The CDR3 is 15 amino acids.

This chain uses TRBV12-3 or TRBV12-4 with TRBJ2-1; TCRdb names TRBD2, which stays unverified in the absence of DNA. This CDR3 is built from 16 residues. The CDR3 here is CASSLRGGGTYNEQFF.

V gene TRBV9 combines with J gene TRBJ2-5; as DNA is missing, the TRBD1 call by TCRdb cannot be tested. Germline V gives CDR1 SGDLS, CDR2 YYNGEE. CDR3 length: 15 residues. The CDR3 spells CASSVDSHVTETQYF.

This chain connects TRBV7-2 to TRBJ2-7; TCRdb picks TRBD1, but there is no DNA to check that call. CDR1 is SGHTA and CDR2 is FQGNSA in the germline V gene. The CDR3 is made up of 16 amino acids. CDR3 residues: CASSPQGVKRGYEQYF.

The rearrangement uses TRBV5-1 and TRBJ2-7; TCRdb indicates TRBD2, and absent DNA this call remains unverified. Germline CDR1 reads SGHRS; CDR2 reads YFSETQ. The CDR3 extends over 14 amino acids. CDR3 in amino acids: CASSYSGLDYEQYF. Drawing the rest from reference TRBV5-1 and TRBJ2-7, the complete variable domain is KAGVTQTPRYLIKTRGQQVTLSCSPISGHRSVSWYQQTPGQGLQFLFEYFSETQRNKGNFPGRFSGRQFSNSRSEMNVSTLELGDSALYLCASSYSGLDYEQYFGPGTRLTVT.

The chain links TRBV3-1 to TRBJ1-1; the TCRdb call, TRBD1, lacks DNA for checking. CDR1 is LGHDT and CDR2 is YNNKEL in the germline V gene (reference sequence). The CDR3 has 15 amino acids. The CDR3 spells CASSQAGLGFTEAFF.

The chain links TRBV7-6 to TRBJ2-7. This CDR3 region has 13 residues. CDR1 and CDR2 from the germline V gene are SGHVS and FNYEAQ. CDR3 protein: CASSLHRFYEQYF.

This chain uses TRBV2 with TRBJ2-3; TCRdb reports TRBD1, a call that lacks DNA to check it against. The CDR3 has 14 residues. The germline gives CDR1 SNHLY, CDR2 FYNNEI. The CDR3: CASSRQGTTDTQYF.

The rearrangement links TRBV7-2 to TRBJ2-3; absent DNA, TCRdb's TRBD2 call cannot be checked. CDR3 length equals 14 residues. The germline gives CDR1 SGHTA, CDR2 FQGNSA. The CDR3 spells CASSLTKGADTQYF.